This T cell receptor (beta chain) was recovered during a study of cytomegalovirus exposure and HLA in healthy donors. The germline gives CDR1 SGHTS, CDR2 YDEGEE. V was clipped by 2 bases and J by 4 bases; unmatched bases: 0. The CDR3 has 13 residues. Vbeta (60) and Jbeta (13) primers were used in the PCR. This table comes from immunoSEQ multiplex PCR, and its TCRdb copy is limited to in-frame clones, with some not included. The sample yields around 130,000 clones, roughly 62% seen once. This clone was recorded a few times. The sequencing input was PBMCs. The rearrangement joins TRBV5-8 to TRBJ1-5; 7 nucleotides line up with TRBD1. The sequence was collected from a male donor in good health and CMV-seronegative. The DNA of the CDR3 is TGTGCCAGCAGCTTACAGGGGAATCAGCCCCAGCATTTT. Amino acid sequence: CASSLQGNQPQHF.